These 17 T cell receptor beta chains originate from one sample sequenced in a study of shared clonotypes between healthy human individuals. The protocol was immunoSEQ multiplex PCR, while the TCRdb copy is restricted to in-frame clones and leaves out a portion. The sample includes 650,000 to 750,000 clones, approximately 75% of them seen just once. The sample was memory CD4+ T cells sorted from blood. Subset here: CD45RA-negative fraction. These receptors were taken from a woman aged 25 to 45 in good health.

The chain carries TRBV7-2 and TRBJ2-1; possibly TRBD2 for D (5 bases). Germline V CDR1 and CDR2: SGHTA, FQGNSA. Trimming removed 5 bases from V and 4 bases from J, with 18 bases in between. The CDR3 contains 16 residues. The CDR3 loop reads CASSRNGVAQYNEQFF. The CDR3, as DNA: TGTGCCAGCAGCCGGAATGGGGTAGCGCAATACAATGAGCAGTTCTTC.

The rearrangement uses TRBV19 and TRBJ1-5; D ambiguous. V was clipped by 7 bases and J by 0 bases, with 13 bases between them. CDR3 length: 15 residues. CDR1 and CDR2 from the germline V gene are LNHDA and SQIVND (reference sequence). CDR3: CASTEVGNSNQPQHF. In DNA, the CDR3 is TGTGCCAGTACCGAAGTGGGGAATAGCAATCAGCCCCAGCATTTT.

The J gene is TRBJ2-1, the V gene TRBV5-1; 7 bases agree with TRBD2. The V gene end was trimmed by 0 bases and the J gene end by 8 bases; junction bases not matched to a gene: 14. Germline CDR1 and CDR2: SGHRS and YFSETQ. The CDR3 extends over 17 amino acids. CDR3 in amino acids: CASSLVVRAGVSYEQFF. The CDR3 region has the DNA TGCGCCAGCAGCTTGGTGGTTCGGGCGGGAGTGTCGTATGAGCAGTTCTTC.

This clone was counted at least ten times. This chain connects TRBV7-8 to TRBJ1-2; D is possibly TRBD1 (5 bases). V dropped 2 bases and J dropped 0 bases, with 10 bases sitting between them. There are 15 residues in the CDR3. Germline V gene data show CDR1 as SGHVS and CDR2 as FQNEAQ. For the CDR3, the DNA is TGTGCCAGCAGCTTAATGCAGGGAGCTAACTATGGCTACACCTTC. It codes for CASSLMQGANYGYTF.

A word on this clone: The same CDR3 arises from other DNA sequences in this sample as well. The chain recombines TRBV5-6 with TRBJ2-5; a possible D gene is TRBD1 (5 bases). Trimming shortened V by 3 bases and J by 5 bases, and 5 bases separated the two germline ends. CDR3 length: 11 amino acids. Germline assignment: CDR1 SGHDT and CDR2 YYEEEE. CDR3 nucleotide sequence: TGTGCCAGCAGCTCAGGGGAGACCCAGTACTTC. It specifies CASSSGETQYF.

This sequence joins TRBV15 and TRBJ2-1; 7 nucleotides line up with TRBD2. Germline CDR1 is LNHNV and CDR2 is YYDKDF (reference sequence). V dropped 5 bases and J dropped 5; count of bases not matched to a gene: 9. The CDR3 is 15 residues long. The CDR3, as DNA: TGTGCCACCAGCCTCCCCGCTAGCGGAAACAATGAGCAGTTCTTC. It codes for CATSLPASGNNEQFF.

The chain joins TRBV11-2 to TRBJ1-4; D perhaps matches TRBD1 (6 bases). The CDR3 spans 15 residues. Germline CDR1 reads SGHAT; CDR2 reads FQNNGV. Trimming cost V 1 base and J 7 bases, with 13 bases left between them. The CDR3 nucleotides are TGTGCCAGCAGCTTAGTCAGGGGCGAGTTTGAAAAACTGTTTTTT. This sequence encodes CASSLVRGEFEKLFF.

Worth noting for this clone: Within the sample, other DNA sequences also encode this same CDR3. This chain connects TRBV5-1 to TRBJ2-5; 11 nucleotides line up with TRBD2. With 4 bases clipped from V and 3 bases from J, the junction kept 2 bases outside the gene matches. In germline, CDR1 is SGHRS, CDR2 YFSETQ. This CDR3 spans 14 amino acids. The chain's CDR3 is CASSPGLAEETQYF. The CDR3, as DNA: TGCGCCAGCAGCCCGGGACTAGCGGAAGAGACCCAGTACTTC. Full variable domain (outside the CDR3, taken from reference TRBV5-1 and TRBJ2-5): KAGVTQTPRYLIKTRGQQVTLSCSPISGHRSVSWYQQTPGQGLQFLFEYFSETQRNKGNFPGRFSGRQFSNSRSEMNVSTLELGDSALYLCASSPGLAEETQYFGPGTRLLVL.

CDR3 coding DNA: TGTGCCAGCAGTTGGGACAGCCAAGAGACCCAGTACTTC. It translates to CASSWDSQETQYF. The genes are TRBV2 and TRBJ2-5, with 7 bases identical to TRBD1. Germline V gene data show CDR1 as SNHLY and CDR2 as FYNNEI. The V gene end was trimmed by 5 bases and the J gene end by 1 base; junction bases not matched to a gene: 1. The CDR3 sequence is 13 residues long.

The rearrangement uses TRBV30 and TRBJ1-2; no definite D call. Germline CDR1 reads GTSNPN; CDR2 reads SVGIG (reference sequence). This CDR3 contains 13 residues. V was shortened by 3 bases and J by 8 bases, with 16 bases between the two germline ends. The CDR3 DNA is TGTGCCTGGAGCAACGCGCGGGGAATGGGCTACACCTTC. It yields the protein CAWSNARGMGYTF.

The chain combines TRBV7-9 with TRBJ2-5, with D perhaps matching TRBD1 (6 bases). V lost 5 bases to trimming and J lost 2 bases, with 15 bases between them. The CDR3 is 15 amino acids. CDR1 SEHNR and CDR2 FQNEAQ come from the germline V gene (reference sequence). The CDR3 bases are TGTGCCAGCAGCCTGCTGGGACAACCGCAAGAGACCCAGTACTTC. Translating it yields CASSLLGQPQETQYF.

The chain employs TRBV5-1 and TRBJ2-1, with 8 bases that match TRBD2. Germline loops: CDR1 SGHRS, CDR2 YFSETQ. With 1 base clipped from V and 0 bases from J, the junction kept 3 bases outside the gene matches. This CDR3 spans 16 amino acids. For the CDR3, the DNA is TGCGCCAGCAGCTTGACTAGCGGCTCCTCCTACAATGAGCAGTTCTTC. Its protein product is CASSLTSGSSYNEQFF.

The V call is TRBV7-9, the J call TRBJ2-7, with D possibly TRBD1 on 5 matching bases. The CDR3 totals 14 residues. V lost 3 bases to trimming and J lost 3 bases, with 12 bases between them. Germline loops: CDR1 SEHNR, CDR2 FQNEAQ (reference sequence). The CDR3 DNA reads TGTGCCAGCAGCTTCACAGGCGCTGGCTACGAGCAGTACTTC. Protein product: CASSFTGAGYEQYF. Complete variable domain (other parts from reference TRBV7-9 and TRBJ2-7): DTGVSQNPRHKITKRGQNVTFRCDPISEHNRLYWYRQTLGQGPEFLTYFQNEAQLEKSRLLSDRFSAERPKGSFSTLEIQRTEQGDSAMYLCASSFTGAGYEQYFGPGTRLTVT.

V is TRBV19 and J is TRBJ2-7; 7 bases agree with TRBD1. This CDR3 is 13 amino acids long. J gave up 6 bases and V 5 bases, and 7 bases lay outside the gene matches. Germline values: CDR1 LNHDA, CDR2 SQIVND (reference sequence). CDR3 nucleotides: TGTGCCAGTAGTCGACAGGGACAAGGCGAGCAGTACTTC. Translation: CASSRQGQGEQYF. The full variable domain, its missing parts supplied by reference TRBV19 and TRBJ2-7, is DGGITQSPKYLFRKEGQNVTLSCEQNLNHDAMYWYRQDPGQGLRLIYYSQIVNDFQKGDIAEGYSVSREKKESFPLTVTSAQKNPTAFYLCASSRQGQGEQYFGPGTRLTVT.

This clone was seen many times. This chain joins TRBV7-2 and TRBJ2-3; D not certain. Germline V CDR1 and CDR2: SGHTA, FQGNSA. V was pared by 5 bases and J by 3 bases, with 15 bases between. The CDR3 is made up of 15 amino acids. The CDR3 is CASSPSFLETDTQYF. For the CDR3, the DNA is TGTGCCAGCAGCCCTTCCTTCCTCGAGACAGATACGCAGTATTTT.

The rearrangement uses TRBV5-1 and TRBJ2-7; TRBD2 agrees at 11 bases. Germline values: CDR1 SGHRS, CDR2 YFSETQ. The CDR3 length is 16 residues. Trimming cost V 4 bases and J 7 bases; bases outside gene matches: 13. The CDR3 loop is CASSNDRLAGIGEQYF. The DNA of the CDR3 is TGCGCCAGCAGCAACGACAGACTAGCGGGAATTGGAGAGCAGTACTTC. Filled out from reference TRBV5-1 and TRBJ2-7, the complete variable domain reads KAGVTQTPRYLIKTRGQQVTLSCSPISGHRSVSWYQQTPGQGLQFLFEYFSETQRNKGNFPGRFSGRQFSNSRSEMNVSTLELGDSALYLCASSNDRLAGIGEQYFGPGTRLTVT.

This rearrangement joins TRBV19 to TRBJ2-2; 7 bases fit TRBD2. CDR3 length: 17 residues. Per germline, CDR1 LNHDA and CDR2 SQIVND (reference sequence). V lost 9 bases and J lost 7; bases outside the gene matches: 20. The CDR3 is CASKYRGVTSIDGELFF. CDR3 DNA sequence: TGTGCCAGCAAATATAGAGGGGTGACTAGCATAGACGGGGAGCTGTTTTTT.